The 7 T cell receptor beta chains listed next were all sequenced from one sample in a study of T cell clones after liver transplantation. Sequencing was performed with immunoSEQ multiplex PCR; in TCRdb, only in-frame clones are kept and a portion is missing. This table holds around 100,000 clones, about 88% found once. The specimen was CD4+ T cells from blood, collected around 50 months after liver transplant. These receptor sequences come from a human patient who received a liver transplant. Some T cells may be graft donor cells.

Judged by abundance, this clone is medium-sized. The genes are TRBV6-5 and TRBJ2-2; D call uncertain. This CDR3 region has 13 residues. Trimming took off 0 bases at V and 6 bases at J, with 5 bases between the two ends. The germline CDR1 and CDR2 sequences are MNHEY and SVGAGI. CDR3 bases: TGTGCCAGCAGTTACTCGACGGCCGGGGAGCTGTTTTTT. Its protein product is CASSYSTAGELFF.

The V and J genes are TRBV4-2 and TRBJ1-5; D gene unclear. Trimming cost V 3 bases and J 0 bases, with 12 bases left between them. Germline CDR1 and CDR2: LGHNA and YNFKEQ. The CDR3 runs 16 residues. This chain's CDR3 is CASSQDTRSSNQPQHF. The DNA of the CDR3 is TGTGCCAGCAGCCAGGATACCCGGAGTAGCAATCAGCCCCAGCATTTT.

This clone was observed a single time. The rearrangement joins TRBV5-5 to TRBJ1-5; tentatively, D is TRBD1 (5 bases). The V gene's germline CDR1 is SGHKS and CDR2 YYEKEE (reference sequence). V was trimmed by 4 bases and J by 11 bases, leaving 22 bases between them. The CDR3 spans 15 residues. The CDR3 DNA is TGTGCCAGCAGCCCCAGGAGAGGGGACCTATCGGCCCAGCATTTT. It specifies CASSPRRGDLSAQHF.

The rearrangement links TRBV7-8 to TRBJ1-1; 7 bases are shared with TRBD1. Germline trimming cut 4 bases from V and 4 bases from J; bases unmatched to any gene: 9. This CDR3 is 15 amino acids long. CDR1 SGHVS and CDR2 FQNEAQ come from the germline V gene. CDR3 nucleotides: TGTGCCAGCAGCTCCCCGACAGGGAGTTTCACTGAAGCTTTCTTT. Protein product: CASSSPTGSFTEAFF. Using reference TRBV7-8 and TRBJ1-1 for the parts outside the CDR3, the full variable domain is GAGVSQSPRYKVAKRGQDVALRCDPISGHVSLFWYQQALGQGPEFLTYFQNEAQLDKSGLPSDRFFAERPEGSVSTLKIQRTQQEDSAVYLCASSSPTGSFTEAFFGQGTRLTVV.

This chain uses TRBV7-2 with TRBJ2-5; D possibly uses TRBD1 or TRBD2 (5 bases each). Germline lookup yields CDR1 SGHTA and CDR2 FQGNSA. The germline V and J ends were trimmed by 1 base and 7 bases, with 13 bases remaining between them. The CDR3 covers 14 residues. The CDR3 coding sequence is TGTGCCAGCAGCTTAGGGGGGACCCCGGGGACCCAGTACTTC. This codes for CASSLGGTPGTQYF. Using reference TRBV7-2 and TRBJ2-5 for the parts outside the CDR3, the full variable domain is GAGVSQSPSNKVTEKGKDVELRCDPISGHTALYWYRQSLGQGLEFLIYFQGNSAPDKSGLPSDRFSAERTGGSVSTLTIQRTQQEDSAVYLCASSLGGTPGTQYFGPGTRLLVL.

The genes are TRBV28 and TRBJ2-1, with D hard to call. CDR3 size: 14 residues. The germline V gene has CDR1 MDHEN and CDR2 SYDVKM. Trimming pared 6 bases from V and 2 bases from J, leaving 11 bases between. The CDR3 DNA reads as TGTGCCAGCAGCCTAACTTCAGCCTACAATGAGCAGTTCTTC. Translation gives CASSLTSAYNEQFF. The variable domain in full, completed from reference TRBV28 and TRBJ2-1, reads DVKVTQSSRYLVKRTGEKVFLECVQDMDHENMFWYRQDPGLGLRLIYFSYDVKMKEKGDIPEGYSVSREKKERFSLILESASTNQTSMYLCASSLTSAYNEQFFGPGTRLTVL.

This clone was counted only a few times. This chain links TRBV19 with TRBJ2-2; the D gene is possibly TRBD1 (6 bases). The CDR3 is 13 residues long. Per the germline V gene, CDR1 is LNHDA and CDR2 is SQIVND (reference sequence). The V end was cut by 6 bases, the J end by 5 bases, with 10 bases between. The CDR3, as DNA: TGTGCCAGTAGCGGAACAGGGACCGGGGAGCTGTTTTTT. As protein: CASSGTGTGELFF.